The present TCR beta chain was sequenced within a study of T cell responses to AZD1222 COVID-19 vaccine. Study findings and constraints: Clonal diversity was possibly underestimated; the donors were predominantly white British and more often female. When two AZD1222 doses had been given, Spike-specific TCR breadth and depth rose. With dominance at 160-218 and 743-854, vaccine-associated CD4 TCRs spanned spike. Only a handful of AZD1222 recipients were seropositive at baseline.

This CDR3 has 16 amino acids. Trimming shortened V by 1 base and J by 0 bases, and 10 bases separated the two germline ends. Per germline, CDR1 SGHTA and CDR2 FQGNSA. Assay: immunoSEQ multiplex PCR; the TCRdb copy retains only in-frame clones and omits some. The table includes about 150,000 clones, about nine tenths detected once. As to this clone: What it binds is not known.

The sequencing here drew on peripheral blood, taken on day 0 of AZD1222 vaccination. The V and J genes are TRBV7-2 and TRBJ1-3; unclear D gene. The origin of this receptor is an adult in good health. CDR3 sequence reads: CASSLGAGFSGNTIYF. The CDR3 bases are TGTGCCAGCAGCTTAGGGGCGGGGTTCTCTGGAAACACCATATATTTT.